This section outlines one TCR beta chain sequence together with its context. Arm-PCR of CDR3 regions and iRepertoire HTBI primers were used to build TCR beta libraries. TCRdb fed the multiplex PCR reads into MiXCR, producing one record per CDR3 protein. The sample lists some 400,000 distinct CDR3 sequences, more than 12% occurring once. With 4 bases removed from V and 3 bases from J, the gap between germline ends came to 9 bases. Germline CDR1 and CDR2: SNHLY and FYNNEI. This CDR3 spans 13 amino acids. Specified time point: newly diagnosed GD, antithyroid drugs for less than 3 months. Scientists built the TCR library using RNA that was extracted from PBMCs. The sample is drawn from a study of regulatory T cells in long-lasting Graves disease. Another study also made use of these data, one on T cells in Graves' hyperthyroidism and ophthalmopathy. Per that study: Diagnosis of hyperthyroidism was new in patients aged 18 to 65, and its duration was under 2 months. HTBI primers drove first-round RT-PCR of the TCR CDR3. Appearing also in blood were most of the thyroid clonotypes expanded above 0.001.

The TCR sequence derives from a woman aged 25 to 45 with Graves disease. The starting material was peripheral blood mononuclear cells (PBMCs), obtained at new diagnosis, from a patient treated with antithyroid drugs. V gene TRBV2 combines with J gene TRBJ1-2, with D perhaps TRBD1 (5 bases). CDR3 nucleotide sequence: TGTGCCAGCAGTGTCGGGGGGGACTATGGCTACACCTTC. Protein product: CASSVGGDYGYTF.